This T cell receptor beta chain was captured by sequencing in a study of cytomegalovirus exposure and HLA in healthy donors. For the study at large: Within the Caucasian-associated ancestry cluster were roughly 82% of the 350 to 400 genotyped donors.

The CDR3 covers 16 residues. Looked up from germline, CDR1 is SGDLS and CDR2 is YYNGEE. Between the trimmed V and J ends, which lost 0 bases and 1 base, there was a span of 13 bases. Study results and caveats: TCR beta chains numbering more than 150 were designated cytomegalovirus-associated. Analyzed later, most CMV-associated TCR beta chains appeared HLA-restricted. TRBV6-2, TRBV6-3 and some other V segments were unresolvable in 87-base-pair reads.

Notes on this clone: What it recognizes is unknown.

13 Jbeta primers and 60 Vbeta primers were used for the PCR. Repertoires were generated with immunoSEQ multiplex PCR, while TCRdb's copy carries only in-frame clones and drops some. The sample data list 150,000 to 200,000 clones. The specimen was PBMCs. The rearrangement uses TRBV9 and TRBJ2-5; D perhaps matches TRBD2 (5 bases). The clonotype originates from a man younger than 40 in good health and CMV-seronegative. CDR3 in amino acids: CASSVGPAAIQETQYF. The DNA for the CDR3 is TGTGCCAGCAGCGTAGGGCCAGCGGCAATCCAAGAGACCCAGTACTTC.